Below are 24 T cell receptor beta chains sequenced from a single sample in a study of blood T cell repertoires in COVID-19. Profiled with immunoSEQ multiplex PCR; TCRdb holds only in-frame clones, not every one. This sample has about 270,000 clones, with approximately 90% found just once. Source material: PBMCs or T cells enriched from blood (not recorded which). Receptor source: a woman aged 50 to 60 who had recovered from COVID-19.

The chain uses TRBV30 and TRBJ2-3; D perhaps matches TRBD2 (5 bases). This CDR3 spans 15 amino acids. V shed 2 bases and J shed 0 bases, with 12 bases lying between them. The germline gives CDR1 GTSNPN, CDR2 SVGIG (reference sequence). The CDR3 loop is CAWSLLAQSTDTQYF. In DNA form, the CDR3 reads TGTGCCTGGAGTCTCCTAGCCCAAAGCACAGATACGCAGTATTTT.

The chain combines TRBV9 with TRBJ2-1; D gene ambiguous. Germline assignment: CDR1 SGDLS and CDR2 YYNGEE. V lost 0 bases and J lost 5, with 15 bases in between. CDR3 size: 16 residues. For the CDR3, the DNA is TGTGCCAGCAGCGTAGCTCCGTTTCGATCTAACAATGAGCAGTTCTTC. This codes for CASSVAPFRSNNEQFF.

The chain links TRBV6-1 to TRBJ2-3; 12 bases match TRBD2. The CDR3 contains 18 residues. CDR1 and CDR2 from the germline V gene are MNHNS and SASEGT. V gave up 1 base and J gave up 0 bases; unmatched junction bases: 5. The DNA of the CDR3 is TGTGCCAGCAGTGAAGTTCCCGGACTAGCGGGAAGCACAGATACGCAGTATTTT. Amino acids: CASSEVPGLAGSTDTQYF.

This chain links TRBV5-6 with TRBJ1-1, with 7 bases aligning to TRBD1. Germline assignment: CDR1 SGHDT and CDR2 YYEEEE. The CDR3 contains 14 residues. V was clipped by 4 bases and J by 8 bases; unmatched bases: 11. CDR3 DNA sequence: TGTGCCAGCAGCAGACCGGACAGGAAAGTCGAAGCTTTCTTT. Translating gives CASSRPDRKVEAFF. The variable domain in full, completed from reference TRBV5-6 and TRBJ1-1, reads DAGVTQSPTHLIKTRGQQVTLRCSPKSGHDTVSWYQQALGQGPQFIFQYYEEEERQRGNFPDRFSGHQFPNYSSELNVNALLLGDSALYLCASSRPDRKVEAFFGQGTRLTVV.

The chain combines TRBV9 with TRBJ2-2, with a possible D match to TRBD1 (5 bases). The CDR3 is 15 amino acids. CDR1 is SGDLS and CDR2 is YYNGEE in the germline V gene. Trimming left V 3 bases short and J 2 bases short, with 11 bases between. CDR3 loop: CASSANTGNTGELFF. Written as DNA, the CDR3 is TGTGCCAGCAGCGCGAACACAGGAAACACCGGGGAGCTGTTTTTT. Drawing the rest from reference TRBV9 and TRBJ2-2, the complete variable domain is DSGVTQTPKHLITATGQRVTLRCSPRSGDLSVYWYQQSLDQGLQFLIQYYNGEERAKGNILERFSAQQFPDLHSELNLSSLELGDSALYFCASSANTGNTGELFFGEGSRLTVL.

V is TRBV12-3 or TRBV12-4 and J is TRBJ1-1; D call uncertain. The CDR3 contains 12 residues. The V gene lost 5 bases and the J gene lost 4 bases, with 8 bases spanning the gap. The CDR3 DNA reads as TGTGCCAGCAGTGATATGAGCACTGAAGCTTTCTTT. Amino acids: CASSDMSTEAFF.

The V call is TRBV6-5, the J call TRBJ2-1; no clear D gene. This CDR3 region has 16 residues. With 0 bases removed from V and 1 base from J, the gap between germline ends came to 10 bases. Germline lookup yields CDR1 MNHEY and CDR2 SVGAGI. CDR3 nucleotides: TGTGCCAGCAGTTACTCGAATGTAGAATCCTACAATGAGCAGTTCTTC. Translated, it gives CASSYSNVESYNEQFF.

The table lists this clone with a count of one. This chain links TRBV6-5 with TRBJ2-1; 9 positions match TRBD1. Germline V CDR1 and CDR2: MNHEY, SVGAGI. The CDR3 consists of 15 residues. J gave up 6 bases and V 0 bases, and 3 bases lay outside the gene matches. The CDR3 nucleotides are TGTGCCAGCAGTTACTCGGACAGGGGATTCAATGAGCAGTTCTTC. Protein product: CASSYSDRGFNEQFF.

This clone was seen only once. The chain has TRBV9 and TRBJ2-1; 7 bases fit TRBD1. Germline assignment: CDR1 SGDLS and CDR2 YYNGEE. This CDR3 has 17 amino acids. V was clipped by 4 bases and J by 6 bases; unmatched bases: 16. The CDR3 region is CASSPQGTGIRGNEQFF. The CDR3 nucleotides are TGTGCCAGCAGCCCACAGGGGACGGGGATAAGGGGCAATGAGCAGTTCTTC.

The CDR3 DNA follows: TGTGCCAGCAGTGCGACTAGCGGGAGGGGAAATGAGCAGTTCTTC. Protein: CASSATSGRGNEQFF. This chain links TRBV27 with TRBJ2-1; 14 nucleotides align to TRBD2. The CDR3 loop spans 15 amino acids. Germline-derived CDR1 and CDR2 are MNHEY and SMNVEV (reference sequence). V lost 5 bases, J lost 7 bases, and 4 bases stayed unmatched.

This clone was seen a few times. Other DNA sequences in the sample encode the same CDR3. The rearrangement links TRBV7-9 to TRBJ1-3, with 7 bases matching TRBD1. The CDR3 contains 14 residues. The germline gives CDR1 SEHNR, CDR2 FQNEAQ (reference sequence). V trimming: 5 bases; J trimming: 4 bases; junction bases outside the gene matches: 5. This CDR3 is CASSPQGDGNTIYF. The CDR3 DNA is TGTGCCAGCAGCCCTCAGGGGGACGGAAACACCATATATTTT.

The V and J genes are TRBV11-2 and TRBJ2-3; 7 positions match TRBD2. The CDR3 spans 16 residues. The germline CDR1 and CDR2 sequences are SGHAT and FQNNGV. V lost 7 bases and J lost 0; bases outside the gene matches: 10. The CDR3 DNA sequence: TGTGCCAGCACCGAGGAGCGGGAAGCTAGCACAGATACGCAGTATTTT. Translating it yields CASTEEREASTDTQYF.

The V gene is TRBV3-1 (or the pseudogene TRBV3-2), the J gene TRBJ2-7; 10 positions match TRBD1. Unmatched junction bases numbered 9, after V lost 8 bases and J lost 8 bases. CDR3 length: 13 amino acids. From germline, CDR1 is LGHDT and CDR2 YNNKEL (reference sequence). DNA of the CDR3: TGTGCCAGCCGGGACAGGGGCTACCCACAGCAGTACTTC. Translation gives CASRDRGYPQQYF.

J is TRBJ2-5 and V is TRBV14; TRBD2 aligns across 9 bases. The V gene's germline CDR1 is SGHDN and CDR2 FVKESK. This CDR3 contains 14 residues. Losses at the gene ends were 3 bases for V and 9 bases for J; bases not matched to a gene: 8. CDR3 nucleotides: TGTGCCAGCAGCCAGGGACTAGCAATGGCGGCCCAGTACTTC. Protein: CASSQGLAMAAQYF.

This clone was observed a handful of times. The V gene is TRBV18, the J gene TRBJ2-2, with 10 bases aligning to TRBD2. V was pared by 3 bases and J by 4 bases, with 8 bases of the junction left unmatched. The CDR3 runs 17 residues. CDR1 is KGHSH and CDR2 is LQKENI in the germline V gene. The CDR3 sequence is CASSPSGLARSTGELFF. In DNA form, the CDR3 reads TGTGCCAGCTCACCCTCGGGACTAGCGAGAAGCACCGGGGAGCTGTTTTTT.

The gene calls are TRBV7-3 and TRBJ2-3; TRBD1 agrees at 9 bases. Per the germline V gene, CDR1 is SGHTA and CDR2 is FQGTGA. The CDR3 sequence is 15 residues long. The V segment lost 0 bases and the J segment 5 bases; nucleotides outside the gene matches: 3. The CDR3 DNA reads TGTGCCAGCAGCTTAACTGGGACAGGGTTAGATACGCAGTATTTT. Its protein product is CASSLTGTGLDTQYF.

The rearrangement joins TRBV4-1 to TRBJ2-7; D is undetermined. Between the trimmed V and J ends, which lost 2 bases and 1 base, there was a span of 9 bases. Germline V lookup: CDR1 MGHRA, CDR2 YSYEKL. The CDR3 loop spans 14 amino acids. CDR3 protein: CASSQSRGSYEQYF. As DNA, the CDR3 is TGCGCCAGCAGCCAATCGAGAGGTTCCTACGAGCAGTACTTC.

The V call is TRBV30, the J call TRBJ2-5; D perhaps matches TRBD2 (6 bases). Trimming removed 5 bases at V and 0 bases at J, with 10 bases between. This CDR3 is 13 amino acids long. The V gene's germline CDR1 is GTSNPN and CDR2 SVGIG (reference sequence). The CDR3 protein is CAWGREYQETQYF. CDR3 bases: TGTGCCTGGGGTCGGGAGTACCAAGAGACCCAGTACTTC. The full variable domain, in which reference TRBV30 and TRBJ2-5 provide the parts outside the CDR3, is SQTIHQWPATLVQPVGSPLSLECTVEGTSNPNLYWYRQAAGRGLQLLFYSVGIGQISSEVPQNLSASRPQDRQFILSSKKLLLSDSGFYLCAWGREYQETQYFGPGTRLLVL.

The chain couples TRBV9 to TRBJ2-4; D gene uncertain. CDR1 is SGDLS, CDR2 YYNGEE, per germline. With 0 bases removed from V and 0 bases from J, the gap between germline ends came to 4 bases. CDR3 length: 14 amino acids. This CDR3 reads CASSVDIAKNIQYF. The CDR3 DNA is TGTGCCAGCAGCGTAGACATAGCCAAAAACATTCAGTACTTC.

This clone appeared once. V gene TRBV10-3 combines with J gene TRBJ1-5, with TRBD1 identical over 7 bases. Germline V gene lookup returns CDR1 ENHRY and CDR2 SYGVKD. Trimming removed 5 bases from V and 0 bases from J; junction bases left unmatched: 4. The CDR3 extends over 15 amino acids. The CDR3 reads CAISLTGDSNQPQHF. CDR3 DNA sequence: TGTGCCATCAGTTTAACAGGGGATAGCAATCAGCCCCAGCATTTT.

V usage is TRBV7-3 and J usage is TRBJ1-6; TRBD1 is a possible D gene (5 bases). Germline CDR1 and CDR2: SGHTA and FQGTGA. V dropped 5 bases and J dropped 10 bases, with 12 bases sitting between them. The CDR3 is made up of 13 amino acids. DNA for the CDR3: TGTGCCAGCAGCCCAGGGCCTGGGTCACCCCTCCACTTT. Its translation: CASSPGPGSPLHF.

A word on this clone: Within the sample, other DNA sequences also encode this same CDR3. The CDR3 is CSAPGVTEAFF. The CDR3 DNA reads as TGCAGTGCTCCGGGGGTCACTGAAGCTTTCTTT. This chain uses TRBV20-1 with TRBJ1-1, with D perhaps matching TRBD1 (5 bases). CDR3 length: 11 residues. V shed 5 bases and J shed 4 bases, with 8 bases lying between them. Germline lookup yields CDR1 DFQATT and CDR2 SNEGSKA (reference sequence).

J is TRBJ2-7 and V is TRBV18; 7 bases line up with TRBD1. This CDR3 is 14 amino acids long. The germline gives CDR1 KGHSH, CDR2 LQKENI. The V and J ends lost 4 bases and 3 bases, in that order; junction bases with no gene match: 6. CDR3 DNA: TGTGCCAGCTCACAAGGGACAGTTAACTACGAGCAGTACTTC. Protein: CASSQGTVNYEQYF.

The rearrangement joins TRBV4-3 to TRBJ1-1; possibly TRBD1 for D (5 bases). CDR3 length equals 15 residues. The V gene's germline CDR1 is LGHNA and CDR2 YSLEER. V lost 0 bases and J 1 base, leaving 9 bases between the germline ends. The CDR3 here is CASSQELRANTEAFF. CDR3 coding DNA: TGCGCCAGCAGCCAAGAGCTCAGGGCGAACACTGAAGCTTTCTTT.